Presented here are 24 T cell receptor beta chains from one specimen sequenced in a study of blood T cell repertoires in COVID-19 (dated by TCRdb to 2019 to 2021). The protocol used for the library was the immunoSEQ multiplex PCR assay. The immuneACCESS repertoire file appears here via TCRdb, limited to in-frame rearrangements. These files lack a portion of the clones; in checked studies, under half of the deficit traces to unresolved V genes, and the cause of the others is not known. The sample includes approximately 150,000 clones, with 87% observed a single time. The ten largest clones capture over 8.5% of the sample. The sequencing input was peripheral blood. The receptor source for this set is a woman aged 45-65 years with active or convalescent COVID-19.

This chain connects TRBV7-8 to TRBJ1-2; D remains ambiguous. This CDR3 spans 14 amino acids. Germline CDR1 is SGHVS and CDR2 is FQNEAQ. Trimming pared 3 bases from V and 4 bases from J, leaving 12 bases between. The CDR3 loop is CASSLPDLSYGYTF. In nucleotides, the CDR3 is TGTGCCAGCAGCTTGCCAGATCTCAGCTATGGCTACACCTTC.

DNA for the CDR3: TGTGCCAGCAGCCGGACTAGCGGGCTCTACGAGCAGTACTTC. Amino acid sequence: CASSRTSGLYEQYF. The V gene is TRBV7-2, the J gene TRBJ2-7; 11 nucleotides match TRBD2. The germline V gene encodes CDR1 SGHTA and CDR2 FQGNSA. CDR3 size: 14 residues. Trimming at V came to 5 bases and at J to 3 bases, leaving 3 bases not matched to a gene.

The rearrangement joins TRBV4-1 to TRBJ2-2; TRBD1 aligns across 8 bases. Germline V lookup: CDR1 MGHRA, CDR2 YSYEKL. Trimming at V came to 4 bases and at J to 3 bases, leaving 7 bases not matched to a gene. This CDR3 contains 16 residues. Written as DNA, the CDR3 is TGCGCCAGCAGCCCCAAGGGACAGGCGTACACCGGGGAGCTGTTTTTT. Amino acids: CASSPKGQAYTGELFF.

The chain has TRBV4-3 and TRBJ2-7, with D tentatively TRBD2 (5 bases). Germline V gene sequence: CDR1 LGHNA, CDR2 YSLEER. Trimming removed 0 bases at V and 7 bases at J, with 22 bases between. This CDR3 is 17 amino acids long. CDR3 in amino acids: CASSQEAQRATTQEQYF. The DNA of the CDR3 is TGCGCCAGCAGCCAAGAAGCACAGAGGGCTACAACTCAGGAGCAGTACTTC.

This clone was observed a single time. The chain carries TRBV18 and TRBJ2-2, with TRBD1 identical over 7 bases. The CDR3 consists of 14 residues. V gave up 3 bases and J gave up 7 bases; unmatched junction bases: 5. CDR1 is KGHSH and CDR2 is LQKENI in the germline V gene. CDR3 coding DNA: TGTGCCAGCTCACCCGGGACAGTGAGCGGGGAGCTGTTTTTT. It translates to CASSPGTVSGELFF. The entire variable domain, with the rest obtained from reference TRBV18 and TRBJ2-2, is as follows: NAGVMQNPRHLVRRRGQEARLRCSPMKGHSHVYWYRQLPEEGLKFMVYLQKENIIDESGMPKERFSAEFPKEGPSILRIQQVVRGDSAAYFCASSPGTVSGELFFGEGSRLTVL.

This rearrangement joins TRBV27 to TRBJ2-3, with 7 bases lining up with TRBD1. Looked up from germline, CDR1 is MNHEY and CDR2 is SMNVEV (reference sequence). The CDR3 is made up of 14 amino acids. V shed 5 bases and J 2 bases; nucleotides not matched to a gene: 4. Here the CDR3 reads CASSTTGPTDTQYF. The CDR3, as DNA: TGTGCCAGCAGTACGACAGGGCCCACAGATACGCAGTATTTT.

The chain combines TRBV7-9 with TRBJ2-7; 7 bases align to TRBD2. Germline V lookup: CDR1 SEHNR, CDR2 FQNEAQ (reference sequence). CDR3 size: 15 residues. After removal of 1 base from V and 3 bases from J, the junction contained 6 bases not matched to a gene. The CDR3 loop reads CASSLGGLNYYEQYF. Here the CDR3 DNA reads TGTGCCAGCAGCTTAGGGGGACTAAATTACTACGAGCAGTACTTC.

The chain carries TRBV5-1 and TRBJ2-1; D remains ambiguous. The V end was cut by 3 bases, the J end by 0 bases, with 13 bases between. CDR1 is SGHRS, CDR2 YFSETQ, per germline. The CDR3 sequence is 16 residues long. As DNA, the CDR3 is TGCGCCAGCAGCTCCTCAGAGCACAGCTCCTACAATGAGCAGTTCTTC. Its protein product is CASSSSEHSSYNEQFF.

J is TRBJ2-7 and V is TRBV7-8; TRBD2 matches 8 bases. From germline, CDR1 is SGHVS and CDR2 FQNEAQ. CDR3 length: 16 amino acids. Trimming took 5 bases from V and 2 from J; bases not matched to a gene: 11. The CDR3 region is CASSARQAGVTYEQYF. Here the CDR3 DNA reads TGTGCCAGCAGCGCCCGACAAGCGGGAGTGACCTACGAGCAGTACTTC.

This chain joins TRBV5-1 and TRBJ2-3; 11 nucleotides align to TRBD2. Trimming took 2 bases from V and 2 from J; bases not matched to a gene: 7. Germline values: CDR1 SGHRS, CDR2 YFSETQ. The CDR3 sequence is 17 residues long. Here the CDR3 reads CASSFPQTSGATDTQYF. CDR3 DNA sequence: TGCGCCAGCAGCTTTCCCCAGACTAGCGGGGCCACAGATACGCAGTATTTT. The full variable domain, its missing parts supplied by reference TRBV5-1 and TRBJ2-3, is KAGVTQTPRYLIKTRGQQVTLSCSPISGHRSVSWYQQTPGQGLQFLFEYFSETQRNKGNFPGRFSGRQFSNSRSEMNVSTLELGDSALYLCASSFPQTSGATDTQYFGPGTRLTVL.

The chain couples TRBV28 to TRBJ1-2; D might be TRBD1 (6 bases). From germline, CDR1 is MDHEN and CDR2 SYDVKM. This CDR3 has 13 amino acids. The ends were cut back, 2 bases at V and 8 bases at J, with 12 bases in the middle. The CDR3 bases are TGTGCCAGCAGTTTACCCTATCAGGGGGGCTACACCTTC. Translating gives CASSLPYQGGYTF.

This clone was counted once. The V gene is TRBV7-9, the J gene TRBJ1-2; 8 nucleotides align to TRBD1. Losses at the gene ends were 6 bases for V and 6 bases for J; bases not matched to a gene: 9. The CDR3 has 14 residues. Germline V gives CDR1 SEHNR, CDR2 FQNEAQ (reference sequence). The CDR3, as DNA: TGTGCCAGCAGTACAGGACAGGGTCTCGATGGCTACACCTTC. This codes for CASSTGQGLDGYTF.

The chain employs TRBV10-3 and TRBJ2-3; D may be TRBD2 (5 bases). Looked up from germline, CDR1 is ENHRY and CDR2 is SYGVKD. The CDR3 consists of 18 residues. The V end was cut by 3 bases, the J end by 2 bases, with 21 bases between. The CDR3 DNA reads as TGTGCCATCAGTGATTGGGGAGATATAGTGAAGGACACAGATACGCAGTATTTT. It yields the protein CAISDWGDIVKDTDTQYF.

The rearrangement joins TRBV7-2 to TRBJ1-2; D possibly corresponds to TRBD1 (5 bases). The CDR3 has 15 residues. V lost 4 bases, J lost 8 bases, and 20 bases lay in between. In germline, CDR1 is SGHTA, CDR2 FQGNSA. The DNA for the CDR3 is TGTGCCAGCAGCTCAGAGGGACTTTCCGAGAGGGGCTACACCTTC. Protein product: CASSSEGLSERGYTF.

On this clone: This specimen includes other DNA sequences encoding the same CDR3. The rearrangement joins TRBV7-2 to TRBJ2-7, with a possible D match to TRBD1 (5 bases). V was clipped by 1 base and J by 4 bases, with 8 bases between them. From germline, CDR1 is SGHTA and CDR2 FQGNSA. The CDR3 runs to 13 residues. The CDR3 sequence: CASSLGGRYEQYF. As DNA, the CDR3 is TGTGCCAGCAGCTTAGGGGGCCGGTACGAGCAGTACTTC. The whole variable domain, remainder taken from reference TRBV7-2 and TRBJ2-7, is GAGVSQSPSNKVTEKGKDVELRCDPISGHTALYWYRQSLGQGLEFLIYFQGNSAPDKSGLPSDRFSAERTGGSVSTLTIQRTQQEDSAVYLCASSLGGRYEQYFGPGTRLTVT.

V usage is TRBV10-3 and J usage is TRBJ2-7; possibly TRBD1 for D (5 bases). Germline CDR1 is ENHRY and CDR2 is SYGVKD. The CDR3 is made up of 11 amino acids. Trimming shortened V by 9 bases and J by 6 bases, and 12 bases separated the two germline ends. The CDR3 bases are TGTGCCATAGGGGTAGTCTCCGAGCAGTACTTC. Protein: CAIGVVSEQYF.

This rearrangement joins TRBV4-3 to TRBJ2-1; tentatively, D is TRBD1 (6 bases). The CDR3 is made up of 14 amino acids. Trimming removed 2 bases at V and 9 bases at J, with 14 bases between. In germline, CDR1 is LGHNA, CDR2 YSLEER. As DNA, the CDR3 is TGCGCCAGCAGCCAAAACCCTAGGGGGACTGAGCAGTTCTTC. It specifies CASSQNPRGTEQFF.

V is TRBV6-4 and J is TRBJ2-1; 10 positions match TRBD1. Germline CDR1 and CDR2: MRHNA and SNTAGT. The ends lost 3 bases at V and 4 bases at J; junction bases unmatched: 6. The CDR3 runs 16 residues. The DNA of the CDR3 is TGTGCCAGCAGTGATGAACCGGGACAGGGGTACAATGAGCAGTTCTTC. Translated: CASSDEPGQGYNEQFF.

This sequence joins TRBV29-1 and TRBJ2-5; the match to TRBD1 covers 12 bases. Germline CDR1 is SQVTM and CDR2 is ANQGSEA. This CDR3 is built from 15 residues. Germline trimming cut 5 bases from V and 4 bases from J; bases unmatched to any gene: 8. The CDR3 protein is CSVNRDRGRGETQYF. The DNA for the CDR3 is TGCAGCGTTAACCGGGACAGGGGGCGGGGAGAGACCCAGTACTTC.

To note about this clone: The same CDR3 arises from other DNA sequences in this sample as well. The CDR3 nucleotides are TGTGCCAGCAGGTTACAGGGGAACACTGAAGCTTTCTTT. It encodes CASRLQGNTEAFF. The chain carries TRBV2 and TRBJ1-1, with D maybe TRBD1 (6 bases). With 6 bases removed from V and 1 base from J, the gap between germline ends came to 9 bases. This CDR3 is built from 13 residues. Per the germline V gene, CDR1 is SNHLY and CDR2 is FYNNEI.

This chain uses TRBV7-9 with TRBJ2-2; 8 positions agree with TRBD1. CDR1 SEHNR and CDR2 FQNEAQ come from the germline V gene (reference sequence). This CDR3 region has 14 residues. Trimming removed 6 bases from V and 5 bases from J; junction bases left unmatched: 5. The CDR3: CASRKTGDTGELFF. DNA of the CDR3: TGTGCCAGCAGAAAGACAGGGGATACCGGGGAGCTGTTTTTT.

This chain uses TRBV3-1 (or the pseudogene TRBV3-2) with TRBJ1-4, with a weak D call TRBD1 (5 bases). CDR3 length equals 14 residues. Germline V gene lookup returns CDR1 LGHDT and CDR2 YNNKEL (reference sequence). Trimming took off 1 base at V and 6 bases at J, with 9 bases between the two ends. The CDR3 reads CASSQATGDEKLFF. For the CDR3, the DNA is TGTGCCAGCAGCCAAGCCACGGGGGATGAAAAACTGTTTTTT.

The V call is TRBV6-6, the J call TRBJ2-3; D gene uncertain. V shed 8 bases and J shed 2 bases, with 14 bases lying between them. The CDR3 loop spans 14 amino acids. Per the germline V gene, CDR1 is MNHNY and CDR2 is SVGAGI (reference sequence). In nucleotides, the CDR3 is TGTGCCAGCGCCTGGCGGCTATTCACAGATACGCAGTATTTT. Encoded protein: CASAWRLFTDTQYF.

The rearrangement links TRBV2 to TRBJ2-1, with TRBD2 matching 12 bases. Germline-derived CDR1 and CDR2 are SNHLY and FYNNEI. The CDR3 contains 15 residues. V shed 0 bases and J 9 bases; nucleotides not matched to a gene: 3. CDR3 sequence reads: CASSEAPGLAGEQFF. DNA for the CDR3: TGTGCCAGCAGTGAAGCGCCGGGACTAGCGGGTGAGCAGTTCTTC.